Presented here are 29 T cell receptor beta chains from one specimen sequenced in a study of T cells in Graves' hyperthyroidism and ophthalmopathy. Researchers amplified the TCR beta CDR3 regions from RNA transcripts. TCR CDR3 underwent first-round RT-PCR with the HTBI primer set. MiXCR was run by TCRdb on the multiplex PCR reads, yielding one entry per CDR3 protein. The sample has under 600,000 distinct CDR3 sequences, approximately 15% seen once. The sample taken for sequencing was blood. These receptors were taken from a woman aged 40 to 49 with Graves' ophthalmopathy.

The chain has TRBV6-1 and TRBJ1-2, with 7 bases fitting TRBD1. CDR3 length: 19 amino acids. Germline V gene sequence: CDR1 MNHNS, CDR2 SASEGT. V lost 6 bases to trimming and J lost 5 bases; unmatched junction nucleotides: 24. The CDR3 region has the DNA TGTGCCAGCAGAATCTTACCCCGCCGTCTAGGGACAGTTCTTTATGGCTACACCTTC. Its protein is CASRILPRRLGTVLYGYTF.

Many counts were recorded for this clonotype. This sequence joins TRBV11-3 and TRBJ2-1, with D possibly called TRBD1 or TRBD2 (5 bases each). Germline values: CDR1 SGHNT, CDR2 YENEEA. The CDR3 totals 12 residues. Trimming took off 6 bases at V and 6 bases at J, with 9 bases between the two ends. CDR3 sequence reads: CASSHGGNEQFF. The CDR3 bases are TGTGCCAGCAGTCATGGGGGCAATGAGCAGTTCTTC.

The chain combines TRBV2 with TRBJ2-5, with TRBD2 matching over 7 bases. The V segment lost 5 bases and the J segment 13 bases; nucleotides outside the gene matches: 10. CDR3 length: 12 residues. Germline-derived CDR1 and CDR2 are SNHLY and FYNNEI. The DNA for the CDR3 is TGTGCCAGCAGTATCCTCCAGGGCGGGAGGTACTTC. Its protein product is CASSILQGGRYF.

This clonotype was seen at least ten times. V is TRBV7-2 and J is TRBJ2-7; a possible D gene is TRBD2 (5 bases). Trimming removed 3 bases at V and 5 bases at J, with 14 bases between. The germline CDR1 and CDR2 sequences are SGHTA and FQGNSA. This CDR3 has 14 amino acids. The CDR3 reads CASSLGLAVHEQYF. The CDR3 DNA sequence: TGTGCCAGCAGCTTGGGCCTAGCCGTCCACGAGCAGTACTTC.

The chain has TRBV14 and TRBJ1-1; D gene uncertain. Looked up from germline, CDR1 is SGHDN and CDR2 is FVKESK. CDR3 size: 13 residues. The V gene lost 2 bases and the J gene lost 4 bases, with 8 bases spanning the gap. For the CDR3, the DNA is TGTGCCAGCAGCCAACAGGTCCTCACTGAAGCTTTCTTT. It translates to CASSQQVLTEAFF. The whole variable domain, remainder taken from reference TRBV14 and TRBJ1-1, is EAGVTQFPSHSVIEKGQTVTLRCDPISGHDNLYWYRRVMGKEIKFLLHFVKESKQDESGMPNNRFLAERTGGTYSTLKVQPAELEDSGVYFCASSQQVLTEAFFGQGTRLTVV.

A few counts support this clonotype. The chain couples TRBV2 to TRBJ1-6, with D hard to call. The CDR3 contains 16 residues. V was pared by 0 bases and J by 1 base, with 7 bases between. Germline V gene sequence: CDR1 SNHLY, CDR2 FYNNEI. This CDR3 is CASSEAGDSYNSPLHF. The CDR3 DNA is TGTGCCAGCAGTGAAGCCGGGGATTCCTATAATTCACCCCTCCACTTT.

There are many counts of this clonotype. This chain links TRBV7-9 with TRBJ2-1; 7 bases map to TRBD1. With V trimmed by 0 bases and J by 10 bases, 6 bases remained unmatched. This CDR3 comprises 14 residues. The V gene's germline CDR1 is SEHNR and CDR2 FQNEAQ (reference sequence). The CDR3 DNA is TGTGCCAGCAGCTTAGCACAGGGGTCGGGGGAGCAGTTCTTC. Its protein is CASSLAQGSGEQFF.

The chain combines TRBV2 with TRBJ2-3; D may match TRBD1 or TRBD2 (5 bases each). Germline CDR1 SNHLY, CDR2 FYNNEI. V was clipped by 6 bases and J by 4 bases, with 14 bases between them. The CDR3 sequence is 14 residues long. The CDR3 spells CASSLMRGSDTQYF. In DNA form, the CDR3 reads TGTGCCAGCAGCTTAATGAGGGGTTCAGATACGCAGTATTTT.

V gene TRBV4-1 combines with J gene TRBJ1-3, with D hard to call. Germline lookup yields CDR1 MGHRA and CDR2 YSYEKL. Trimming took off 0 bases at V and 4 bases at J, with 4 bases between the two ends. The CDR3 runs to 13 residues. CDR3 region: CASSQDYGNTIYF. DNA for the CDR3: TGCGCCAGCAGCCAAGATTACGGAAACACCATATATTTT.

The chain recombines TRBV11-3 with TRBJ2-5; 9 positions match TRBD1. The CDR3 consists of 14 residues. Germline trimming cut 6 bases from V and 3 bases from J; bases unmatched to any gene: 5. Per the germline V gene, CDR1 is SGHNT and CDR2 is YENEEA. The CDR3 bases are TGTGCCAGCAGACAAGGACAGGGGAAAGAGACCCAGTACTTC. Its translation is CASRQGQGKETQYF.

The sample holds many counts of this clonotype. The chain uses TRBV6-1 and TRBJ2-7; 8 bases agree with TRBD2. Germline loops: CDR1 MNHNS, CDR2 SASEGT. The ends lost 7 bases at V and 5 bases at J; junction bases unmatched: 10. The CDR3 length is 14 residues. The CDR3 loop reads CASTRTSRSDEQYF. In nucleotides, the CDR3 is TGTGCCAGCACCCGGACTAGCCGTTCCGACGAGCAGTACTTC.

This clonotype has only a few counts. The rearrangement joins TRBV18 to TRBJ2-1; TRBD1 aligns across 10 bases. The V gene's germline CDR1 is KGHSH and CDR2 LQKENI. Trimming took 1 base from V and 6 from J; bases not matched to a gene: 12. The CDR3 consists of 18 residues. CDR3 protein: CASSPQDRDRGPFNEQFF. The DNA of the CDR3 is TGTGCCAGCTCACCACAAGACCGGGACAGGGGTCCCTTCAATGAGCAGTTCTTC.

In its sample, this clonotype was seen a few times. The V and J genes are TRBV7-9 and TRBJ2-5; 8 bases fit TRBD1. Trimming at V came to 5 bases and at J to 5 bases, leaving 10 bases not matched to a gene. CDR1 SEHNR and CDR2 FQNEAQ come from the germline V gene (reference sequence). This CDR3 is built from 15 residues. The CDR3 reads CASSRRRTGKETQYF. For the CDR3, the DNA is TGTGCCAGCAGCCGAAGGAGGACAGGGAAGGAGACCCAGTACTTC.

The chain couples TRBV3-1 to TRBJ2-1; D gene unclear. CDR3 length: 15 amino acids. The germline V gene encodes CDR1 LGHDT and CDR2 YNNKEL (reference sequence). V lost 0 bases, J lost 0 bases, and 6 bases lay in between. CDR3 DNA sequence: TGTGCCAGCAGCCAAGAATACTACTCCTACAATGAGCAGTTCTTC. Protein product: CASSQEYYSYNEQFF.

This clonotype was counted between two and nine times. The gene calls are TRBV5-1 and TRBJ2-3, with D uncertain. Germline CDR1 reads SGHRS; CDR2 reads YFSETQ. The CDR3 covers 16 residues. With 4 bases removed from V and 1 base from J, the gap between germline ends came to 16 bases. For the CDR3, the DNA is TGCGCCAGCAGCGTCGGAGCGAGGTCGGGCACAGATACGCAGTATTTT. Translating it yields CASSVGARSGTDTQYF.

This clonotype was seen only a few times. The chain combines TRBV7-9 with TRBJ1-2; D gene uncertain. Looked up from germline, CDR1 is SEHNR and CDR2 is FQNEAQ (reference sequence). V lost 1 base, J lost 4 bases, and 10 bases lay in between. The CDR3 runs to 14 residues. The CDR3 here is CASSLDEASYGYTF. Written as DNA, the CDR3 is TGTGCCAGCAGCTTAGATGAGGCCTCCTATGGCTACACCTTC.

This clonotype was detected ten times or more. This rearrangement joins TRBV4-1 to TRBJ1-1; D is undetermined. Germline-derived CDR1 and CDR2 are MGHRA and YSYEKL. V was pared by 0 bases and J by 7 bases, with 6 bases between. This CDR3 has 12 residues. The CDR3 coding sequence is TGCGCCAGCAGCCAAGATGGGGTTGAAGCTTTCTTT. Protein product: CASSQDGVEAFF.

In this sample, this clonotype turned up many times. The chain combines TRBV11-2 with TRBJ2-3; a weak D match, TRBD2 (6 bases). Germline assignment: CDR1 SGHAT and CDR2 FQNNGV. V dropped 7 bases and J dropped 1 base, with 9 bases sitting between them. This CDR3 has 13 residues. The chain's CDR3 is CASKWGGTDTQYF. CDR3 sequence (DNA): TGTGCCAGCAAGTGGGGGGGCACAGATACGCAGTATTTT.

The sample holds a few counts of this clonotype. V is TRBV11-1 and J is TRBJ2-3, with TRBD1 matching 8 bases. Germline V gene sequence: CDR1 SGHAT, CDR2 FQDESV (reference sequence). With 5 bases clipped from V and 5 bases from J, the junction kept 6 bases outside the gene matches. The length of the CDR3 is 14 residues. The CDR3 DNA follows: TGTGCCAGCAGCCAACAGGGGGTCGGAGATACGCAGTATTTT. Residues: CASSQQGVGDTQYF.

V is TRBV20-1 and J is TRBJ2-3; 13 positions agree with TRBD2. V shed 6 bases and J 4 bases; nucleotides not matched to a gene: 10. The CDR3 spans 16 residues. Per germline, CDR1 DFQATT and CDR2 SNEGSKA (reference sequence). The CDR3 protein is CSARGLAGAGADTQYF. As DNA, the CDR3 is TGCAGTGCCCGCGGACTAGCGGGAGCCGGGGCAGATACGCAGTATTTT.

This clonotype was seen a handful of times. The V call is TRBV12-3 or TRBV12-4, the J call TRBJ2-1; D gene ambiguous. This CDR3 contains 15 residues. Trimming took off 1 base at V and 6 bases at J, with 13 bases between the two ends. CDR3 in DNA: TGTGCCAGCAGTTTAGACCCGGCTCGAGGCAATGAGCAGTTCTTC. Protein sequence: CASSLDPARGNEQFF.

Points on this clonotype: Compared with germline, one end of the junction differs, possibly owing to a read error. The chain links TRBV27 to TRBJ2-1; TRBD2 aligns across 12 bases. Germline CDR1 and CDR2: MNHEY and SMNVEV (reference sequence). This CDR3 spans 20 amino acids. For the CDR3, the DNA is TGTGCCAGCAGTGCACCAGGGGGCGGGGGGACTAGCGGGCCTTACAAGGAGCAGTTCTTC. This sequence encodes CASSAPGGGGTSGPYKEQFF.

This clonotype was detected ten times or more. The rearrangement joins TRBV7-8 to TRBJ2-5; 11 bases map to TRBD1. Germline values: CDR1 SGHVS, CDR2 FQNEAQ. This CDR3 comprises 16 residues. V was pared by 6 bases and J by 7 bases, with 13 bases of the junction left unmatched. The CDR3 DNA reads TGTGCCAGCAGTAACGCGCGGACAGGGGGCCTCAGGACCCAGTACTTC. It yields the protein CASSNARTGGLRTQYF.

At least ten counts were recorded for this clonotype. The gene calls are TRBV28 and TRBJ1-5; 8 bases fit TRBD1. CDR3 length equals 17 residues. V was pared by 4 bases and J by 6 bases, with 14 bases of the junction left unmatched. Germline CDR1 reads MDHEN; CDR2 reads SYDVKM. CDR3: CASSSPRGRGLGQPQHF. The DNA of the CDR3 is TGTGCCAGCAGTTCCCCGAGGGGCAGGGGGCTCGGTCAGCCCCAGCATTTT.

The chain joins TRBV28 to TRBJ1-2; D is possibly TRBD1 (5 bases). The ends were cut back, 2 bases at V and 8 bases at J, with 12 bases in the middle. The CDR3 extends over 13 amino acids. Germline V gene sequence: CDR1 MDHEN, CDR2 SYDVKM. CDR3 nucleotide sequence: TGTGCCAGCAGTTTAAATGGGGCAAGGGGCTACACCTTC. Protein: CASSLNGARGYTF.

CDR3 amino acids: CSASSPGQGQSSYNEQFF. In DNA form, the CDR3 reads TGCAGTGCTAGCTCCCCGGGACAGGGGCAGAGCTCCTACAATGAGCAGTTCTTC. The V call is TRBV20-1, the J call TRBJ2-1; 10 nucleotides agree with TRBD1. After removal of 3 bases from V and 0 bases from J, the junction contained 11 bases not matched to a gene. The CDR3 length is 18 residues. Germline V lookup: CDR1 DFQATT, CDR2 SNEGSKA (reference sequence).

The chain couples TRBV11-2 to TRBJ1-5; weak D call: TRBD1 (6 bases). This CDR3 contains 20 residues. CDR1 and CDR2 (germline): SGHAT, FQNNGV. V gave up 6 bases and J gave up 1 base, with 28 bases separating them. The CDR3 is CASSQPRGGGDISSNQPQHF. The CDR3 DNA is TGTGCCAGCAGTCAACCTCGGGGCGGGGGGGACATATCGAGCAATCAGCCCCAGCATTTT.

A few counts support this clonotype. The J gene is TRBJ1-2, the V gene TRBV11-2, with 8 bases aligning to TRBD1. The CDR3 runs to 15 residues. V trimming: 5 bases; J trimming: 4 bases; junction bases outside the gene matches: 9. Germline V CDR1 and CDR2: SGHAT, FQNNGV. The CDR3 sequence: CASSPGGTGIYGYTF. The CDR3 nucleotides read TGTGCCAGCAGCCCAGGCGGGACAGGAATCTATGGCTACACCTTC.

This clonotype was detected a few times. A read error may be the cause here, since a much bigger clone is one base away. This chain uses TRBV18 with TRBJ2-7; TRBD1 agrees at 8 bases. Per germline, CDR1 KGHSH and CDR2 LQKENI. The CDR3 covers 13 residues. CDR3 DNA sequence: TGTGCCAGCTCACCGGGACAGGCGTACGTGCAGTACTTC. Translation: CASSPGQAYVQYF. Full variable domain (outside the CDR3, taken from reference TRBV18 and TRBJ2-7): NAGVMQNPRHLVRRRGQEARLRCSPMKGHSHVYWYRQLPEEGLKFMVYLQKENIIDESGMPKERFSAEFPKEGPSILRIQQVVRGDSAAYFCASSPGQAYVQYFGPGTRLTVT.